Included here is one T cell receptor (beta chain) sequence, with context. This sample was taken from a study of blood T cell repertoires in COVID-19. Study as a whole: The United States, Italy and Spain were the sources of the acute and convalescent COVID-19 samples. In each case, the material was cDNA or gDNA derived from T cells, B-cell-depleted T cells, or PBMCs.

The CDR3 covers 15 residues. With V trimmed by 4 bases and J by 4 bases, 7 bases remained unmatched. CDR1 is SGDLS and CDR2 is YYNGEE in the germline V gene. Per the original data handling: From reference gene primer amplification, estimates of nucleated cell counts were derived. This table comes from immunoSEQ multiplex PCR, and its TCRdb copy is limited to in-frame clones, with some not included. The D gene and trimming were derived from the DNA, and the V and J assignments and clone size from that table. The sample consists of some 170,000 clones, about 85% of them appearing once. This receptor was obtained from a man in his forties or fifties with acute or convalescent COVID-19. The chain carries TRBV9 and TRBJ2-1, with 8 bases aligning to TRBD1. Sequenced input: peripheral blood. This chain's CDR3 is CASSSGQGGYNEQFF. The CDR3 DNA sequence: TGTGCCAGCAGCTCCGGACAGGGCGGATACAATGAGCAGTTCTTC.